One sample yielded the 14 T cell receptor beta chains listed below, sequenced in a study of T cell repertoires in cytomegalovirus infection. Each CDR3 protein gets one entry after TCRdb re-called the reads with MiXCR. The sample holds fewer than 1,000,000 distinct CDR3 sequences, approximately 32% seen once. Their cognate antigens are unknown. The sample consisted of cultured CD8+ T cells from PBMCs, taken from culture after CMV antigen stimulation. These receptors were obtained from a human donor in good health (CMV status not recorded). Some clones in this sample may be carry-over from other donors' samples.

The chain employs TRBV27 and TRBJ2-1; 9 bases map to TRBD1. V dropped 7 bases and J dropped 5; count of bases not matched to a gene: 6. CDR1 and CDR2 from the germline V gene are MNHEY and SMNVEV (reference sequence). CDR3 length: 14 residues. The chain's CDR3 is CASTGQGWNNEQFF. The DNA for the CDR3 is TGTGCCAGCACTGGACAGGGGTGGAACAATGAGCAGTTCTTC.

This chain uses TRBV10-3 with TRBJ1-1, with 7 bases identical to TRBD1. The CDR3 has 17 residues. V trimming: 4 bases; J trimming: 1 base; junction bases outside the gene matches: 12. In germline, CDR1 is ENHRY, CDR2 SYGVKD. The CDR3 DNA follows: TGTGCCATCAGTGGAGGGAGGATAAGGGGGCGGAACACTGAAGCTTTCTTT. This encodes CAISGGRIRGRNTEAFF.

The chain couples TRBV5-1 to TRBJ2-7; D unresolved. V was trimmed by 1 base and J by 5 bases, leaving 13 bases between them. From germline, CDR1 is SGHRS and CDR2 YFSETQ. This CDR3 comprises 14 residues. CDR3 DNA sequence: TGCGCCAGCAGCTTGATTAACTCAGGTGACGAGCAGTACTTC. Translating gives CASSLINSGDEQYF.

The chain is built from TRBV15 and TRBJ2-1, with 7 bases aligning to TRBD1. There are 14 residues in the CDR3. Germline V gene lookup returns CDR1 LNHNV and CDR2 YYDKDF (reference sequence). With 9 bases clipped from V and 2 bases from J, the junction kept 7 bases outside the gene matches. The CDR3 DNA sequence: TGTGCCACAAACAGGGGTGGGCCCTACAATGAGCAGTTCTTC. Its translation: CATNRGGPYNEQFF.

Only a few counts were recorded for this clonotype. This sequence joins TRBV7-8 and TRBJ2-7; 8 positions agree with TRBD1. The CDR3 spans 14 residues. Germline-derived CDR1 and CDR2 are SGHVS and FQNEAQ. Unmatched junction bases numbered 5, after V lost 5 bases and J lost 2 bases. Here the CDR3 reads CASSEDRVPYEQYV. In DNA form, the CDR3 reads TGTGCCAGCAGCGAGGACAGGGTTCCCTACGAGCAGTACGTC.

This clonotype was observed once. This chain uses TRBV6-2 or TRBV6-3 with TRBJ2-1; 9 bases are shared with TRBD2. The CDR3 totals 15 residues. The germline V gene encodes CDR1 MNHEY and CDR2 SVGEGT. J was trimmed by 5 bases and V by 2 bases; bases with no gene match: 4. CDR3 sequence reads: CASSYGGGDNNEQFF. DNA for the CDR3: TGTGCCAGCAGTTACGGCGGGGGGGACAACAATGAGCAGTTCTTC.

The J gene is TRBJ2-2, the V gene TRBV5-4; 12 nucleotides line up with TRBD2. This CDR3 is built from 18 residues. Germline trimming cut 1 base from V and 2 bases from J; bases unmatched to any gene: 6. Germline V CDR1 and CDR2: SGHNT, YYREEE (reference sequence). In DNA, the CDR3 is TGTGCCAGCAGCTTGTCCCTAGCGGGGGGGCAAAACACCGGGGAGCTGTTTTTT. This sequence encodes CASSLSLAGGQNTGELFF.

This clonotype was detected a few times. The rearrangement links TRBV20-1 to TRBJ2-1, with TRBD2 as a possible D gene (6 bases). The CDR3 totals 13 residues. Deletions cut 3 bases from V and 8 bases from J, with 14 bases between. Germline loops: CDR1 DFQATT, CDR2 SNEGSKA (reference sequence). CDR3 sequence (DNA): TGCAGTGCTAGCGGGGGTTCCATGGATGAGCAGTTCTTC. As protein: CSASGGSMDEQFF.

This clonotype was seen a few times. V and J are TRBV29-1 and TRBJ2-3, with TRBD1 matching 10 bases. CDR1 is SQVTM, CDR2 ANQGSEA, per germline. The CDR3 loop spans 12 amino acids. V lost 5 bases to trimming and J lost 11 bases; unmatched junction nucleotides: 7. CDR3 bases: TGCAGCGTTCCCGGGACAGGGGTTGGGCAGTATTTT. Translation: CSVPGTGVGQYF.

This clonotype has a handful of counts. V usage is TRBV6-1 and J usage is TRBJ2-7; no definite D call. This CDR3 comprises 12 residues. Germline-derived CDR1 and CDR2 are MNHNS and SASEGT. V was trimmed by 3 bases and J by 2 bases, leaving 5 bases between them. CDR3 nucleotides: TGTGCCAGCAGTGACATGGCCTACGAGCAGTACGTC. It specifies CASSDMAYEQYV.

The chain is built from TRBV12-5 and TRBJ1-2; TRBD1 matches at 7 bases. J lost 4 bases, V lost 5 bases, and 7 bases had no gene match. The CDR3 totals 14 residues. Germline lookup yields CDR1 LGHNT and CDR2 FRNRAP. As DNA, the CDR3 is TGTGCTAGTGGTCCGTACGGGACAGCCTATGGCTACACCTTC. This gives the protein CASGPYGTAYGYTF. Variable domain in full (rest from reference TRBV12-5 and TRBJ1-2): DARVTQTPRHKVTEMGQEVTMRCQPILGHNTVFWYRQTMMQGLELLAYFRNRAPLDDSGMPKDRFSAEMPDATLATLKIQPSEPRDSAVYFCASGPYGTAYGYTFGSGTRLTVV.

The rearrangement links TRBV4-1 to TRBJ2-3; TRBD2 aligns across 10 bases. CDR3 length: 17 residues. Trimming took 0 bases from V and 0 from J; bases not matched to a gene: 3. CDR1 and CDR2 from the germline V gene are MGHRA and YSYEKL. The CDR3 DNA reads as TGCGCCAGCAGCCAAGAGCTAGCGGGGGCTAGCACAGATACGCAGTATTTT. This gives the protein CASSQELAGASTDTQYF.

This clonotype qualifies as medium-sized. This chain uses TRBV7-6 with TRBJ2-7, with D possibly called TRBD1 or TRBD2 (5 bases each). The CDR3 loop spans 13 amino acids. Germline loops: CDR1 SGHVS, CDR2 FNYEAQ. The V end was cut by 8 bases, the J end by 5 bases, with 16 bases between. CDR3 DNA sequence: TGTGCCAGCTCCCCCGGGGACGGCAACGAGCAGTACGTC. Encoded protein: CASSPGDGNEQYV.

This clonotype occurred many times. This sequence joins TRBV12-3 or TRBV12-4 and TRBJ1-5; D remains ambiguous. V was cut by 5 bases and J by 7 bases, with 12 bases left in between. The CDR3 loop spans 13 amino acids. CDR3 protein: CASSPGRIQPQHF. DNA for the CDR3: TGTGCCAGCAGTCCCGGGAGGATCCAGCCCCAGCATTTT.